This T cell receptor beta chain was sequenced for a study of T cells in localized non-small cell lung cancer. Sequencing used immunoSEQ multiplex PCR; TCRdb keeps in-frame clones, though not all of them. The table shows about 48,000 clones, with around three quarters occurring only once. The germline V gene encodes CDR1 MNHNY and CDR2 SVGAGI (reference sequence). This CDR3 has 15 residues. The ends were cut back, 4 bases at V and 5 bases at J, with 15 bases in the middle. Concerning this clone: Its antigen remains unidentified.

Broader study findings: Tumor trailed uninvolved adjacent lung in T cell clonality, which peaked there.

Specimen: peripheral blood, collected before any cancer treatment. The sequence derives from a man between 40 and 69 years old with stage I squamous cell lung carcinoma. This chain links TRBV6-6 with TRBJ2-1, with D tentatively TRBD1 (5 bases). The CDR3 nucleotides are TGTGCCAGCAGTTTCTTTCAAGGGGCTAACAATGAGCAGTTCTTC. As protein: CASSFFQGANNEQFF.